This T cell receptor (beta chain) was profiled in a study of cytomegalovirus exposure and HLA in healthy donors. Regarding the study as a whole: A missense variant in DCLRE1C was later tied to TCR beta V- and J-gene trimming. In vitro experiments confirmed that three CMV-associated chains were specific for CMV antigens. Using the classifier, cytomegalovirus status was reportedly diagnosed with high specificity and sensitivity. On later analysis, the bulk of CMV-associated TCR beta chains appeared to be HLA-restricted.

PCR used 60 Vbeta primers and 13 Jbeta primers. Sequenced by immunoSEQ multiplex PCR; TCRdb stores in-frame clones only, minus some. The sample has about 120,000 clones, approximately 80% seen once. This CDR3 has 12 residues. Trimming left V 6 bases short and J 2 bases short, with 8 bases between. In germline, CDR1 is GTSNPN, CDR2 SVGIG (reference sequence). Remarks on this clone: As yet, its antigen is unknown.

This chain links TRBV30 with TRBJ1-5, with D possibly matching TRBD1 (5 bases). Sequencing input: PBMCs. The TCR was taken from a man in his late teens or twenties in good health and CMV-seropositive. CDR3 amino acids: CACMTGNQPQHF. CDR3 bases: TGTGCCTGCATGACAGGCAATCAGCCCCAGCATTTT.